This entry is about one TCR beta chain. The antigen is undetermined. Under the ViraFEST assay, PBMC were stimulated with viral peptide pools so that antigen-specific CD4+ T cells expanded. Sequencing was performed afterwards. Following 10 days of culture, CD4+ T cells were isolated. PCR confirmed that the person was infected with SARS-CoV-2 between March and December 2020. This record belongs to a study of vaccination effects on CD4 cells after COVID-19. Study conclusions and caveats: Marked contraction was observed in infection-induced and vaccine-induced clones late after vaccination.

TCRdb keeps only in-frame clones here, not all; method: immunoSEQ multiplex PCR. The profile shows roughly 25,000 clones, around 78% of them singletons. The CDR3 length is 18 residues. From germline, CDR1 is SEHNR and CDR2 FQNEAQ (reference sequence). The junction had 14 bases not matched to a gene; V was cut back by 3 bases and J by 1 base. The sequencing here drew on CD4+ T cells from PBMCs cultured with HCoV-NL63 spike peptides, taken before COVID-19 vaccination. The clonotype originates from a human donor who had a prior SARS-CoV-2 infection. This chain joins TRBV7-9 and TRBJ1-1; TRBD1 aligns across 7 bases. CDR3 region: CASSFPLAGGLGNTEAFF. The CDR3 DNA reads as TGTGCCAGCAGCTTCCCCCTGGCAGGGGGGTTGGGGAACACTGAAGCTTTCTTT.